Listed here are 20 T cell receptor beta chains from one sample, sequenced in a study of OX40 agonist ivuxolimab in advanced cancers. Measured with immunoSEQ multiplex PCR; TCRdb has only the in-frame clones, and not every one. The data contain about 36,000 clones, 74% of them seen just once; the ten biggest clones take up about 18%. The source material was CD4+ or CD8+ T cells sorted from blood, sampled in a trial of the OX40 agonist ivuxolimab. Receptors originate from an adult with an advanced solid tumor such as melanoma, head and neck, liver or kidney cancer.

The rearrangement uses TRBV19 and TRBJ1-1, with D hard to call. In germline, CDR1 is LNHDA, CDR2 SQIVND (reference sequence). Trimming took off 3 bases at V and 6 bases at J, with 14 bases between the two ends. This CDR3 region has 14 residues. The CDR3 nucleotides are TGTGCCAGTAGTATTTCCTCAATATTATCTGAAGCTTTCTTT. This codes for CASSISSILSEAFF.

The chain carries TRBV10-3 and TRBJ1-2, with D unclear. Germline V gene lookup returns CDR1 ENHRY and CDR2 SYGVKD. The CDR3 consists of 14 residues. Trimming cost V 4 bases and J 3 bases, with 12 bases left between them. CDR3 bases: TGTGCCATCAGTGTATCCCTGGAAGACTATGGCTACACCTTC. Translation gives CAISVSLEDYGYTF.

This clone has more than one count but fewer than ten. The V and J genes are TRBV5-1 and TRBJ1-2; 10 nucleotides line up with TRBD1. The CDR3 contains 13 residues. Germline trimming cut 7 bases from V and 3 bases from J; bases unmatched to any gene: 3. Germline assignment: CDR1 SGHRS and CDR2 YFSETQ. CDR3 coding DNA: TGCGCCAGCCGACAGGGGGCGGACTATGGCTACACCTTC. It yields the protein CASRQGADYGYTF.

The chain employs TRBV2 and TRBJ2-2, with TRBD2 as a possible D gene (5 bases). This CDR3 contains 15 residues. Germline-derived CDR1 and CDR2 are SNHLY and FYNNEI. The V end lost 6 bases, the J end lost 5 bases, and 16 bases lay between the germline ends. In DNA, the CDR3 is TGTGCCAGCAGGCCCGGGGTCTTTGCGACCGGGGAGCTGTTTTTT. Encoded protein: CASRPGVFATGELFF.

The chain joins TRBV19 to TRBJ1-1; 7 nucleotides align to TRBD1. There are 15 residues in the CDR3. The germline CDR1 and CDR2 sequences are LNHDA and SQIVND (reference sequence). V lost 5 bases to trimming and J lost 1 base; unmatched junction nucleotides: 7. The CDR3 region has the DNA TGTGCCAGTAGTGGGCGACAGGGAAGGAACACTGAAGCTTTCTTT. This encodes CASSGRQGRNTEAFF.

The chain recombines TRBV10-3 with TRBJ2-2; maybe TRBD2 (5 bases). Between the trimmed V and J ends, which lost 7 bases and 4 bases, there was a span of 10 bases. Germline V lookup: CDR1 ENHRY, CDR2 SYGVKD. This CDR3 is built from 13 residues. The CDR3 DNA reads as TGTGCCATCAACGGACTGGCCACCGGGGAGCTGTTTTTT. Its protein product is CAINGLATGELFF.

The rearrangement links TRBV11-2 to TRBJ1-1; maybe TRBD1 (5 bases). With 1 base removed from V and 10 bases from J, the gap between germline ends came to 19 bases. This CDR3 comprises 15 residues. Germline V lookup: CDR1 SGHAT, CDR2 FQNNGV. The CDR3 region is CASSLASSRGVAAFF. CDR3 sequence (DNA): TGTGCCAGCAGCTTAGCGTCCTCCCGGGGGGTCGCAGCTTTCTTT.

The chain carries TRBV19 and TRBJ1-5; unclear D gene. The CDR3 is 16 amino acids. CDR1 LNHDA and CDR2 SQIVND come from the germline V gene (reference sequence). V lost 10 bases, J lost 0 bases, and 19 bases lay in between. CDR3: CATKPGGRGSNQPQHF. CDR3 coding DNA: TGTGCCACCAAGCCGGGCGGACGCGGTAGCAATCAGCCCCAGCATTTT.

The CDR3 loop is CASNPWSGGDVGEQFF. The CDR3 DNA reads TGTGCCAGCAACCCATGGAGCGGGGGGGATGTGGGTGAGCAGTTCTTC. This chain links TRBV2 with TRBJ2-1; the match to TRBD2 covers 10 bases. The CDR3 runs 16 residues. Looked up from germline, CDR1 is SNHLY and CDR2 is FYNNEI. J was trimmed by 9 bases and V by 7 bases; bases with no gene match: 15.

This clone appeared a few times. The chain is built from TRBV9 and TRBJ1-4, with D tentatively TRBD1 (5 bases). The length of the CDR3 is 14 residues. Trimming shortened V by 0 bases and J by 3 bases, and 6 bases separated the two germline ends. Germline CDR1 SGDLS, CDR2 YYNGEE. The CDR3 DNA reads TGTGCCAGCAGCGTAGGGGGACCTAATGAAAAACTGTTTTTT. This sequence encodes CASSVGGPNEKLFF.

The chain is built from TRBV9 and TRBJ2-1, with D possibly being TRBD2 (6 bases). The CDR3 has 16 residues. V dropped 5 bases and J dropped 4 bases, with 19 bases sitting between them. Germline V gene lookup returns CDR1 SGDLS and CDR2 YYNGEE. In DNA, the CDR3 is TGTGCCAGCAGTGCCCTCCCGGGAGCGATTTACAATGAGCAGTTCTTC. Its translation: CASSALPGAIYNEQFF.

This chain joins TRBV7-9 and TRBJ1-1; tentatively, D is TRBD1 (5 bases). V shed 6 bases and J shed 4 bases, with 12 bases lying between them. From germline, CDR1 is SEHNR and CDR2 FQNEAQ (reference sequence). This CDR3 has 13 amino acids. The CDR3 DNA reads as TGTGCCAGCAGTCCCCAGGGCCCCACTGAAGCTTTCTTT. Translation: CASSPQGPTEAFF.

This sequence joins TRBV19 and TRBJ2-5; D is ambiguous. CDR3 length: 11 residues. Looked up from germline, CDR1 is LNHDA and CDR2 is SQIVND (reference sequence). Trimming removed 3 bases from V and 13 bases from J, with 12 bases in between. CDR3 sequence (DNA): TGTGCCAGTAGTATCGGTGGGTTTCCGTACTTC. Amino acids: CASSIGGFPYF.

This chain links TRBV7-3 with TRBJ2-2; 11 bases are shared with TRBD2. From germline, CDR1 is SGHTA and CDR2 FQGTGA. The V gene end was trimmed by 0 bases and the J gene end by 7 bases; junction bases not matched to a gene: 1. The CDR3 is made up of 15 amino acids. The CDR3 DNA sequence: TGTGCCAGCAGCTTAACAACTAGCGGGGGCGGGGAGCTGTTTTTT. Its protein product is CASSLTTSGGGELFF. Drawing the rest from reference TRBV7-3 and TRBJ2-2, the complete variable domain is GAGVSQTPSNKVTEKGKYVELRCDPISGHTALYWYRQSLGQGPEFLIYFQGTGAADDSGLPNDRFFAVRPEGSVSTLKIQRTERGDSAVYLCASSLTTSGGGELFFGEGSRLTVL.

With regard to this clone: A junction boundary mismatches the germline segment, possibly from a read error. The rearrangement uses TRBV29-1 and TRBJ2-5; D gene uncertain. The germline gives CDR1 SQVTM, CDR2 ANQGSEA. CDR3 length equals 13 residues. In DNA form, the CDR3 reads TGCAGCGTTGAGTCCCCGGATCAAGAGGCCCAGTACTTC. Its protein is CSVESPDQEAQYF.

The sample holds one count of this clone. Additional DNA sequences in this sample encode the identical CDR3. V usage is TRBV5-1 and J usage is TRBJ2-1; D gene uncertain. V was cut by 4 bases and J by 8 bases, with 10 bases left in between. In germline, CDR1 is SGHRS, CDR2 YFSETQ. The CDR3 extends over 12 amino acids. The CDR3 coding sequence is TGCGCCAGCAGCCTCAGAGACTATGAGCAGTTCTTC. This encodes CASSLRDYEQFF.

The chain links TRBV7-3 to TRBJ2-3, with 13 bases aligning to TRBD2. The junction had 12 bases not matched to a gene; V was cut back by 5 bases and J by 7 bases. From germline, CDR1 is SGHTA and CDR2 FQGTGA. The CDR3 spans 17 residues. As DNA, the CDR3 is TGTGCCAGCAGCCCCCTCTTACTAGCGGGGGGGCCAAATACGCAGTATTTT. It is translated as CASSPLLLAGGPNTQYF.

The table lists this clone with a few counts. The J gene is TRBJ2-5, the V gene TRBV30, with 7 bases that match TRBD1. This CDR3 region has 15 residues. Losses at the gene ends were 2 bases for V and 2 bases for J; bases not matched to a gene: 8. From germline, CDR1 is GTSNPN and CDR2 SVGIG (reference sequence). The CDR3 coding sequence is TGTGCCTGGAGTTACAGGGGCTGGCCACAAGAGACCCAGTACTTC. Its translation is CAWSYRGWPQETQYF.

The rearrangement links TRBV7-9 to TRBJ2-6; TRBD1 matches 12 bases. Germline trimming cut 5 bases from V and 1 base from J; bases unmatched to any gene: 6. Germline assignment: CDR1 SEHNR and CDR2 FQNEAQ (reference sequence). This CDR3 has 18 amino acids. As DNA, the CDR3 is TGTGCCAGCAGCAGGGGGACAGGGGGCTCGTCTGGGGCCAACGTCCTGACTTTC. Protein product: CASSRGTGGSSGANVLTF. Full variable domain (rest looked up from reference TRBV7-9 and TRBJ2-6): DTGVSQNPRHKITKRGQNVTFRCDPISEHNRLYWYRQTLGQGPEFLTYFQNEAQLEKSRLLSDRFSAERPKGSFSTLEIQRTEQGDSAMYLCASSRGTGGSSGANVLTFGAGSRLTVL.

The rearrangement uses TRBV5-6 and TRBJ2-1; the match to TRBD1 covers 9 bases. CDR3 length equals 15 residues. Germline V gene data show CDR1 as SGHDT and CDR2 as YYEEEE. Unmatched junction bases numbered 4, after V lost 0 bases and J lost 6 bases. CDR3 in DNA: TGTGCCAGCAGCTTGGTCGCGGGACAGGGCAATGAGCAGTTCTTC. Translating gives CASSLVAGQGNEQFF.